The present TCR beta chain was sequenced within a study of T-cell reconstitution after alpha-beta-depleted transplantation in children. Findings and caveats of the study: In some patients, recipient T cells and intrathymic progenitors surviving conditioning explained high day-60 diversity. Several hundred graft clones that had expanded were reportedly the source of alpha-beta T cells about two months after transplant. T-cell counts and diversity were attributed mostly to newly produced T cells one year after transplant.

Researchers prepared the TCRbeta library using unique molecular identifiers, the study reports. MiXCR, run by TCRdb on the PCR reads, gives a single entry per CDR3 protein. Among 130,000 or so distinct CDR3 sequences listed, 8% to 10% were seen once. As for this clonotype: The antigen remains unidentified.

The input for sequencing was PBMCs, mostly from graft donor cells, taken 180 days after TCRalphabeta/CD19-depleted stem cell transplant. This receptor was identified in a girl under three years old who had a stem cell transplant for combined immunodeficiency, so the T cells may come from the graft donor.

CDR3 DNA: TGCAGTGCTAGAGGGGGACGGGCGACAGATACGCAGTATTTT. It codes for CSARGGRATDTQYF. The chain carries TRBV20-1 and TRBJ2-3; D tentatively fits TRBD1 or TRBD2 (5 bases each). The CDR3 contains 14 residues. The ends were cut back, 1 base at V and 3 bases at J, with 11 bases in the middle. CDR1 is DFQATT and CDR2 is SNEGSKA in the germline V gene (reference sequence).